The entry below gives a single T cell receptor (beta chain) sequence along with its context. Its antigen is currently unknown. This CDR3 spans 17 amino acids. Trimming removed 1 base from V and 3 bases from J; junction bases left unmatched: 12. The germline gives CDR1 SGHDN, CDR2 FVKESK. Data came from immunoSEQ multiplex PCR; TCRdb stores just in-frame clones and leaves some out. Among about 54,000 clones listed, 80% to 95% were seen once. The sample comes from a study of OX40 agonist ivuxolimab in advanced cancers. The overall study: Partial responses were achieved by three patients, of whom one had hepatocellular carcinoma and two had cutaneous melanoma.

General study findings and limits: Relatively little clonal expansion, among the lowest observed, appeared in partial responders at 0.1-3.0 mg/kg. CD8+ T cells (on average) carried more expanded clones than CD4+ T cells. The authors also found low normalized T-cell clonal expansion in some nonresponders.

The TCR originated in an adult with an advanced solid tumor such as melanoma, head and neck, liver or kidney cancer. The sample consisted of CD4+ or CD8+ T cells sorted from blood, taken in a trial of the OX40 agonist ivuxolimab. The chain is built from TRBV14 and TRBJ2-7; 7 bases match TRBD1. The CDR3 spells CASSQATPGQRDYEQYF. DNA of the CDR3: TGTGCCAGCAGCCAAGCAACGCCGGGACAGAGGGACTACGAGCAGTACTTC.